Included here is one TCR beta chain sequence, with context. Its target is unknown. V was clipped by 4 bases and J by 0 bases, with 9 bases between them. In germline, CDR1 is MRHNA, CDR2 SNTAGT. This CDR3 contains 14 residues. This sample is drawn from a study of cytomegalovirus exposure and HLA in healthy donors. Study in general: In terms of ancestry, the Caucasian-associated cluster contained about 81% of the roughly 360 genotyped donors.

Study observations and caveats: Follow-up analysis found HLA locus-dependent TCR association rates, highest for DRB1 and lowest for HLA-C.

PCR used 60 Vbeta primers and 13 Jbeta primers. Authors' data handling: Roughly 80 million unique TCR beta chains, some 9.9 million shared, were counted in a later analysis. Using immunoSEQ multiplex PCR, the repertoire was profiled, and TCRdb retains in-frame clones only, with some absent. V and J calls and clone size are given by that table; D and trimming were obtained from the DNA. This table holds about 130,000 clones, 80% to 90% found once. The source of this sequence is a woman aged 35 to 49 in good health and CMV-seropositive. V gene TRBV6-4 combines with J gene TRBJ1-1, with a tentative D call TRBD1 (6 bases). The sequencing input was PBMCs. The CDR3 here is CASSAQGLNTEAFF. CDR3 DNA: TGTGCCAGCAGTGCCCAGGGGTTGAACACTGAAGCTTTCTTT.